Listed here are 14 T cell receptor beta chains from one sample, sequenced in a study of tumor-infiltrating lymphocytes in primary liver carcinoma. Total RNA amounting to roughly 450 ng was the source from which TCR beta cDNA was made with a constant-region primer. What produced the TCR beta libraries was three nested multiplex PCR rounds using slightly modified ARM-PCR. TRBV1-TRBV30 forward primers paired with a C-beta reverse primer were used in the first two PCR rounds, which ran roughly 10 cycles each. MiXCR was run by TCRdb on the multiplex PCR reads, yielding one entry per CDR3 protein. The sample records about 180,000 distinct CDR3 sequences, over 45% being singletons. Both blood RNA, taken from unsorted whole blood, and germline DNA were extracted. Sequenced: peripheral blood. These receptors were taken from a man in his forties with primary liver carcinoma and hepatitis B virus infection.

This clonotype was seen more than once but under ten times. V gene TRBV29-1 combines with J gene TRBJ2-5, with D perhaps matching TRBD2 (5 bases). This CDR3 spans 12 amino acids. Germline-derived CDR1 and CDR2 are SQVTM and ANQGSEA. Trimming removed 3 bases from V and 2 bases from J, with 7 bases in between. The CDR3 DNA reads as TGCAGCGTTGATTCGGGACAAGAGACCCAGTACTTC. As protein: CSVDSGQETQYF.

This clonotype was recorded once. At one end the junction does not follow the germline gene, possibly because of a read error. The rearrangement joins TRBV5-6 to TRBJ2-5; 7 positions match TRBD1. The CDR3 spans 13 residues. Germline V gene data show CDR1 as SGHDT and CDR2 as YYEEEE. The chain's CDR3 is CACSSGTEETQYF. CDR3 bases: TGTGCCTGCAGCTCCGGGACAGAAGAGACCCAGTACTTC.

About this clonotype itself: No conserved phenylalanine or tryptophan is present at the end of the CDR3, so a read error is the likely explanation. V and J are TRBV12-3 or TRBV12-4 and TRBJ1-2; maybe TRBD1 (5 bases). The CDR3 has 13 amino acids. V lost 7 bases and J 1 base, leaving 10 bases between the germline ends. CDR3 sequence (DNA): TGTGCCAGCAACCCGGGGGTTAACTATGGCTACACCCTC. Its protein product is CASNPGVNYGYTL.

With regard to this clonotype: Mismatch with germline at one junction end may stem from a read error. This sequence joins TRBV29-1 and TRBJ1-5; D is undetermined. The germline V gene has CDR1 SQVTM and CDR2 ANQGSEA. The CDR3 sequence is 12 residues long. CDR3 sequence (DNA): TGCAGCGCCTATCAATGGGGAGAGCCACAGCATTTT. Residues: CSAYQWGEPQHF.

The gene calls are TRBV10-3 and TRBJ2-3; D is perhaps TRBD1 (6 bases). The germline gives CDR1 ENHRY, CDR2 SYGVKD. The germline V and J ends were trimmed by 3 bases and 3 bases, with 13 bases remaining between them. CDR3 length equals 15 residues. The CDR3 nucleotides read TGTGCCATCAGTGAAAGGCAGGGGCATACAGATACGCAGTATTTT. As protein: CAISERQGHTDTQYF.

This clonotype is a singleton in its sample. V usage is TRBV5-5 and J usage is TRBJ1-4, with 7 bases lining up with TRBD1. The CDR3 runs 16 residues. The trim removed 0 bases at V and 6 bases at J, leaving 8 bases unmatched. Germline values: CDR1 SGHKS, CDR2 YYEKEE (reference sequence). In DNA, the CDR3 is TGTGCCAGCAGCTTGGTACTAATGGGGACAGATGAAAAACTGTTTTTT. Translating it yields CASSLVLMGTDEKLFF.

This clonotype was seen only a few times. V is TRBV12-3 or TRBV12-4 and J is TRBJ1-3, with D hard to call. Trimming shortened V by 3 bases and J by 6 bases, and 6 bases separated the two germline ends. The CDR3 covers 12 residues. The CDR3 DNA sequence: TGTGCCAGCAGTTTTATGGAAAACACCATATATTTT. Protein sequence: CASSFMENTIYF.

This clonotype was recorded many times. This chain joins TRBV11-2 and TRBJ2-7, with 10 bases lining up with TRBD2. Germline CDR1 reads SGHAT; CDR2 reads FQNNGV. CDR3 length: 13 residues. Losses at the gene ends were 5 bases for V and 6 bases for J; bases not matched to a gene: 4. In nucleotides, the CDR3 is TGTGCCAGCAGCCCCTGGACTAGCGGCGAGCAGTACTTC. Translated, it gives CASSPWTSGEQYF.

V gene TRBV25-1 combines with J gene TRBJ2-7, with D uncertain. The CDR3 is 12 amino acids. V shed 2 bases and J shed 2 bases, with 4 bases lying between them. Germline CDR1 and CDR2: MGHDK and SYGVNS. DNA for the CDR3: TGTGCCAGCAGTGAAGACACCTACGAGCAGTACTTC. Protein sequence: CASSEDTYEQYF.

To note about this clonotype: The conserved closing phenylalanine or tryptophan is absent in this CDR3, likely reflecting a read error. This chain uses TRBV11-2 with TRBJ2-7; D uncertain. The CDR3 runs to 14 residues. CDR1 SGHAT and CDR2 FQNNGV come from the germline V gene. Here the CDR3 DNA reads TGTGCCAGCAGTTTAGCCGACGGAGCATACGAGCAGTACATC. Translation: CASSLADGAYEQYI.

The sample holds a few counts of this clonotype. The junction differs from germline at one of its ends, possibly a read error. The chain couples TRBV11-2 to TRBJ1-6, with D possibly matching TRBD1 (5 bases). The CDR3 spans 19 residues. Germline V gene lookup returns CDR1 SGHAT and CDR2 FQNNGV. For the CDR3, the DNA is TGTGCCAACAGCTTGCACTGGGACCGCACGAGCTCCTATAATTCACCCCTCCACTTT. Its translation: CANSLHWDRTSSYNSPLHF.

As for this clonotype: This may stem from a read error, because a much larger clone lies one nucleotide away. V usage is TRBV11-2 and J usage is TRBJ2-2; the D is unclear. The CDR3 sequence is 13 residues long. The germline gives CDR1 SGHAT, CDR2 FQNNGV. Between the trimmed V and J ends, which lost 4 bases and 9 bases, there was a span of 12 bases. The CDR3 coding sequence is TGTGCCAGCAGCTCAGGAGAGGTCAGGGAGCTGTTTTTT. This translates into CASSSGEVRELFF.

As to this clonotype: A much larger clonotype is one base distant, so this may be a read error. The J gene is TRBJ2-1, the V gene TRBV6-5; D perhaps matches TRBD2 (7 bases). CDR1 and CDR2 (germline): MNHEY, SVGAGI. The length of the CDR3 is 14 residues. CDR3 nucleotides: TGTGCCAGCAGTTCCGGGGGGCCCTACAGTGAGCAGTTCTTC. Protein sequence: CASSSGGPYSEQFF.

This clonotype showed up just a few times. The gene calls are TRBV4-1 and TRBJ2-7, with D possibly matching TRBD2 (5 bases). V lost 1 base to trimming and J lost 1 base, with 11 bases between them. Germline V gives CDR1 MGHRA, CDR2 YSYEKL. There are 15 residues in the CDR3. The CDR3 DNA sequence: TGCGCCAGCAGCCAAGGGAGGCAGGTTTCCTACGAGCAGTACTTC. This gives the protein CASSQGRQVSYEQYF.